This entry lists 10 T cell receptor beta chains sequenced from one sample in a study of blood T cell repertoires in COVID-19. Clones were sequenced by immunoSEQ multiplex PCR, and TCRdb holds only the in-frame ones, with some missing. The sample lists under 200,000 clones; 86% were seen once. Sequencing used peripheral blood. These receptors came from a man aged 55 to 70 with acute or convalescent COVID-19.

This clone was recorded once. The chain joins TRBV2 to TRBJ1-1; D is ambiguous. Germline CDR1 and CDR2: SNHLY and FYNNEI. V lost 5 bases, J lost 8 bases, and 12 bases lay in between. CDR3 size: 12 residues. The CDR3 loop is CASSLRGGEAFF. The CDR3 DNA reads as TGTGCCAGCAGTCTCCGTGGAGGGGAAGCTTTCTTT.

This chain uses TRBV6-5 with TRBJ1-1; tentatively, D is TRBD1 (5 bases). Trimming removed 11 bases from V and 1 base from J, with 8 bases in between. The CDR3 runs 11 residues. Germline V gene lookup returns CDR1 MNHEY and CDR2 SVGAGI. The CDR3 region has the DNA TGTGCCGTTAGGGGGAACACTGAAGCTTTCTTT. This gives the protein CAVRGNTEAFF.

The chain carries TRBV7-9 and TRBJ1-5; 11 positions match TRBD1. The CDR3 contains 16 residues. Germline loops: CDR1 SEHNR, CDR2 FQNEAQ (reference sequence). V shed 4 bases and J 4 bases; nucleotides not matched to a gene: 6. CDR3 sequence (DNA): TGTGCCAGCAGCTCGTCTGGGACAGGGGGGAATCAGCCCCAGCATTTT. Protein product: CASSSSGTGGNQPQHF. The entire variable domain, with the rest obtained from reference TRBV7-9 and TRBJ1-5, is as follows: DTGVSQNPRHKITKRGQNVTFRCDPISEHNRLYWYRQTLGQGPEFLTYFQNEAQLEKSRLLSDRFSAERPKGSFSTLEIQRTEQGDSAMYLCASSSSGTGGNQPQHFGDGTRLSIL.

The chain recombines TRBV10-3 with TRBJ2-1; 11 nucleotides align to TRBD2. Germline V lookup: CDR1 ENHRY, CDR2 SYGVKD. CDR3 length: 16 amino acids. The J segment lost 3 bases and the V segment lost 8 bases, leaving 9 bases of the junction unmatched. The CDR3 DNA follows: TGTGCCATCGGGGGACTAGCGGCGAGGGACTACAATGAGCAGTTCTTC. Protein sequence: CAIGGLAARDYNEQFF.

Here the CDR3 reads CASSSALRSYEQYF. For the CDR3, the DNA is TGTGCCAGCAGCTCGGCACTACGTTCCTACGAGCAGTACTTC. The chain couples TRBV7-8 to TRBJ2-7; D gene uncertain. Trimming took 4 bases from V and 1 from J, leaving 11 bases between them. The germline gives CDR1 SGHVS, CDR2 FQNEAQ. The length of the CDR3 is 14 residues. Combining the CDR3 with reference TRBV7-8 and TRBJ2-7 gives the whole variable domain GAGVSQSPRYKVAKRGQDVALRCDPISGHVSLFWYQQALGQGPEFLTYFQNEAQLDKSGLPSDRFFAERPEGSVSTLKIQRTQQEDSAVYLCASSSALRSYEQYFGPGTRLTVT.

Comments on this clone: A junction end diverges from the germline sequence, so it may reflect a read error. V is TRBV10-3 and J is TRBJ2-1; 8 positions match TRBD2. Germline CDR1 reads ENHRY; CDR2 reads SYGVKD. This CDR3 is 13 amino acids long. CDR3 DNA sequence: TGTGCCATCAGTGAGTCCCAAGCGGGAGAGGCAGTCTTC. Protein sequence: CAISESQAGEAVF.

The CDR3 coding sequence is TGTGCCAGCTCACGGGACAGCTACGAGCAGTACTTC. Translated: CASSRDSYEQYF. The chain couples TRBV18 to TRBJ2-7; 7 positions agree with TRBD1. The J segment lost 3 bases and the V segment lost 4 bases, leaving 0 bases of the junction unmatched. From germline, CDR1 is KGHSH and CDR2 LQKENI. The CDR3 runs 12 residues.

This rearrangement joins TRBV11-3 to TRBJ2-1, with D unresolved. The CDR3 is 13 amino acids. The germline CDR1 and CDR2 sequences are SGHNT and YENEEA. Trimming stripped 1 base from V and 8 bases from J, with 9 bases between. Here the CDR3 reads CASSLGPRDEQFF. CDR3 DNA: TGTGCCAGCAGCTTAGGCCCCCGCGATGAGCAGTTCTTC.

The chain joins TRBV10-1 to TRBJ2-7; perhaps TRBD1 as D (5 bases). The germline gives CDR1 WNHNN, CDR2 SYGVQD (reference sequence). This CDR3 comprises 13 residues. Trimming stripped 6 bases from V and 4 bases from J, with 13 bases between. The CDR3 reads CASSSQRGYEQYF. In nucleotides, the CDR3 is TGCGCCAGCAGCTCCCAAAGGGGATACGAGCAGTACTTC.

The chain links TRBV7-3 to TRBJ2-1; D is possibly TRBD2 (5 bases). The V end lost 1 base, the J end lost 8 bases, and 15 bases lay between the germline ends. CDR1 and CDR2 (germline): SGHTA, FQGTGA. There are 15 residues in the CDR3. The DNA for the CDR3 is TGTGCCAGCAGCTTAATTTCGGAGGAGTCCCATGAGCAGTTCTTC. Its protein is CASSLISEESHEQFF.